The 3 T cell receptor beta chains in this list originate from one sample, sequenced in a study of human T cells and chemical hapten exposure. TCRdb ran MiXCR on the RACE reads and lists one entry per CDR3 protein. The table has 89,000 or so distinct CDR3 sequences, about 9% seen once. The sample's time point: pre-sensitization, week 0. Documented treatment: therapeutic diphenylcyclopropenone sensitization with weekly scalp DPC. The material was whole blood, obtained in connection with sensitization to the hapten diphenylcyclopropenone (DPC). The receptor source for this set is a man aged 40-55 years with alopecia areata. Some clones in this sample may be carry-over from other donors' samples.

This clonotype was detected ten times or more. The chain has TRBV5-1 and TRBJ1-1; D perhaps matches TRBD1 (5 bases). The CDR3 loop spans 17 amino acids. Germline V gene lookup returns CDR1 SGHRS and CDR2 YFSETQ. The V end was cut by 4 bases, the J end by 3 bases, with 22 bases between. CDR3 DNA sequence: TGCGCCAGCAGCGTATCCGGGACCACCCCAAGTGACACTGAAGCTTTCTTT. Amino acid sequence: CASSVSGTTPSDTEAFF.

This clonotype has ten or more counts. This chain uses TRBV6-2 or TRBV6-3 with TRBJ2-7; D gene uncertain. Looked up from germline, CDR1 is MNHEY and CDR2 is SVGEGT. Trimming removed 2 bases at V and 3 bases at J, with 11 bases between. The CDR3 consists of 14 residues. The CDR3: CASSYRDNLYEQYF. CDR3 DNA: TGTGCCAGCAGTTACCGAGACAACCTCTACGAGCAGTACTTC.

This clonotype was found many times. V and J are TRBV7-9 and TRBJ2-3; a possible D gene is TRBD2 (5 bases). The germline V gene has CDR1 SEHNR and CDR2 FQNEAQ (reference sequence). The V end was cut by 5 bases, the J end by 4 bases, with 13 bases between. The CDR3 has 14 amino acids. CDR3 nucleotide sequence: TGTGCCAGCAGCCCCGGGGTCGGTCCAGATACGCAGTATTTT. This codes for CASSPGVGPDTQYF.